A single sample gave rise to the 12 T cell receptor beta chains below, sequenced in a study of blood T cell repertoires in COVID-19 (dated by TCRdb to 2018 to 2020). Library method: the immunoSEQ multiplex PCR assay. As stored in TCRdb, this immuneACCESS dataset retains in-frame rearrangements with V and J assigned. A fraction of the clones does not appear; measured against another copy, unresolved V genes explain less than half of the discrepancy, and the remainder lacks a known reason. The sample includes some 64,000 clones, with under 80% observed a single time. Of the sample, more than 5% is held by the ten largest clones. Material for sequencing was peripheral blood. These receptors all come from a human donor in a cohort sampled during active COVID-19.

The V and J genes are TRBV30 and TRBJ1-1; TRBD1 is a possible D gene (6 bases). CDR3 length: 15 amino acids. The ends were cut back, 0 bases at V and 5 bases at J, with 16 bases in the middle. Germline-derived CDR1 and CDR2 are GTSNPN and SVGIG (reference sequence). CDR3 region: CAWSVQLGAGTEAFF. Written as DNA, the CDR3 is TGTGCCTGGAGTGTTCAATTGGGGGCAGGGACTGAAGCTTTCTTT.

This clone was counted a single time. The V gene is TRBV9, the J gene TRBJ2-4; TRBD2 aligns across 8 bases. Per the germline V gene, CDR1 is SGDLS and CDR2 is YYNGEE. The CDR3 has 15 amino acids. V shed 4 bases, J shed 5 bases, and the junction held 8 bases outside the gene matches. As DNA, the CDR3 is TGTGCCAGCAGCAACGGGGGGGCCGGCCAAAACATTCAGTACTTC. It specifies CASSNGGAGQNIQYF.

V and J are TRBV5-4 and TRBJ1-1; D not resolved. The CDR3 contains 15 residues. V dropped 4 bases and J dropped 4 bases, with 17 bases sitting between them. CDR1 SGHNT and CDR2 YYREEE come from the germline V gene (reference sequence). The CDR3 here is CASSPRQAAGTEAFF. The CDR3 bases are TGTGCCAGCAGCCCGAGACAAGCGGCGGGCACTGAAGCTTTCTTT.

For the CDR3, the DNA is TGTGCCAGCAGCTCCAGGACTAGCGGGGGTGGGGAGACCCAGTACTTC. This sequence encodes CASSSRTSGGGETQYF. The chain joins TRBV7-2 to TRBJ2-5; the match to TRBD2 covers 13 bases. Trimming removed 4 bases from V and 5 bases from J; junction bases left unmatched: 7. The CDR3 contains 16 residues. Germline V CDR1 and CDR2: SGHTA, FQGNSA.

This clone was seen once. The rearrangement uses TRBV6-5 and TRBJ2-7, with D possibly TRBD1 on 5 matching bases. Germline assignment: CDR1 MNHEY and CDR2 SVGAGI. This CDR3 is built from 14 residues. V lost 6 bases and J lost 0, with 12 bases in between. The CDR3 DNA follows: TGTGCCAGCAGCCAGACAGTTGCCTCCTACGAGCAGTACTTC. Translation: CASSQTVASYEQYF.

The chain has TRBV27 and TRBJ2-1; a weak D match, TRBD2 (7 bases). The CDR3 has 16 amino acids. The V gene lost 11 bases and the J gene lost 2 bases, with 22 bases spanning the gap. Germline CDR1 MNHEY, CDR2 SMNVEV (reference sequence). DNA for the CDR3: TGTGCCTTCTCCCTGTCCCGGGGGGCCACCTACAATGAGCAGTTCTTC. Amino acids: CAFSLSRGATYNEQFF.

A single count supports this clone. V usage is TRBV5-8 and J usage is TRBJ2-5; 11 positions match TRBD1. The CDR3 sequence is 15 residues long. Unmatched junction bases numbered 0, after V lost 0 bases and J lost 2 bases. CDR1 is SGHTS, CDR2 YDEGEE, per germline. The DNA of the CDR3 is TGTGCCAGCAGCTTGGGGGACAGGGGGCAAGAGACCCAGTACTTC. This sequence encodes CASSLGDRGQETQYF.

CDR3: CASSTGLAGMQTQYF. The DNA for the CDR3 is TGTGCCAGCAGCACTGGACTAGCGGGGATGCAGACCCAGTACTTC. This rearrangement joins TRBV5-6 to TRBJ2-5, with 12 bases identical to TRBD2. After removal of 4 bases from V and 6 bases from J, the junction contained 7 bases not matched to a gene. The CDR3 covers 15 residues. Germline V gene sequence: CDR1 SGHDT, CDR2 YYEEEE. Complete variable domain (other parts from reference TRBV5-6 and TRBJ2-5): DAGVTQSPTHLIKTRGQQVTLRCSPKSGHDTVSWYQQALGQGPQFIFQYYEEEERQRGNFPDRFSGHQFPNYSSELNVNALLLGDSALYLCASSTGLAGMQTQYFGPGTRLLVL.

This clone was observed once. J is TRBJ2-3 and V is TRBV7-9; D remains unclear. The germline CDR1 and CDR2 sequences are SEHNR and FQNEAQ (reference sequence). V was pared by 3 bases and J by 4 bases, with 8 bases between. This CDR3 is built from 13 residues. This chain's CDR3 is CASSLRAADTQYF. The CDR3 nucleotides are TGTGCCAGCAGCTTGCGAGCCGCAGATACGCAGTATTTT. Variable domain in full (rest from reference TRBV7-9 and TRBJ2-3): DTGVSQNPRHKITKRGQNVTFRCDPISEHNRLYWYRQTLGQGPEFLTYFQNEAQLEKSRLLSDRFSAERPKGSFSTLEIQRTEQGDSAMYLCASSLRAADTQYFGPGTRLTVL.

This clone was picked up one time. The chain is built from TRBV19 and TRBJ1-4; D is perhaps TRBD1 (5 bases). With 8 bases removed from V and 0 bases from J, the gap between germline ends came to 22 bases. CDR3 length equals 18 residues. The germline V gene has CDR1 LNHDA and CDR2 SQIVND (reference sequence). As DNA, the CDR3 is TGTGCCAGTCGAACGTCCTATGGGAGGGACGCAACTAATGAAAAACTGTTTTTT. This translates into CASRTSYGRDATNEKLFF.

V gene TRBV13 combines with J gene TRBJ2-5; TRBD1 matches 12 bases. J was trimmed by 5 bases and V by 5 bases; bases with no gene match: 6. The CDR3 consists of 15 residues. Germline CDR1 PRHDT, CDR2 FYEKMQ (reference sequence). DNA for the CDR3: TGTGCCAGCAGCCGCCGGGACAGGGGGCGGGAGACCCAGTACTTC. This sequence encodes CASSRRDRGRETQYF.

The gene calls are TRBV15 and TRBJ2-1; no reliable D call. V dropped 4 bases and J dropped 7 bases, with 14 bases sitting between them. Per the germline V gene, CDR1 is LNHNV and CDR2 is YYDKDF (reference sequence). The CDR3 consists of 14 residues. The CDR3 DNA follows: TGTGCCACCAGCACCGACCTGGGCTCGAATGAGCAGTTCTTC. Its protein product is CATSTDLGSNEQFF.